What follows are 18 T cell receptor beta chains derived from one specimen sequenced in a study of T cells expressing NK-cell markers. With the 5' RACE reads reprocessed, TCRdb shows one record per CDR3 protein and no DNA. Its table lists more than 400,000 distinct CDR3 sequences. The sequencing input was blood T cells: a sorted CD56 or NKG2C T cell subset, CD4+ or CD8+ T cells, or bulk PBMC T cells (not recorded which). All receptors derive from a woman between 18 and 75 years old in good health.

The chain has TRBV29-1 and TRBJ2-7; TCRdb's D call of TRBD2 is untestable without DNA. CDR1 is SQVTM and CDR2 is ANQGSEA in the germline V gene. This CDR3 spans 15 amino acids. CDR3: CSVRWGGRAPNEQYF.

The rearrangement links TRBV29-1 to TRBJ1-2. Germline CDR1 SQVTM, CDR2 ANQGSEA. The CDR3 is made up of 11 amino acids. CDR3 in amino acids: CSLGTFDGYTF.

This chain uses TRBV12-3 or TRBV12-4 with TRBJ2-2; TCRdb's D call of TRBD2 is untestable without DNA. The CDR3 is 15 residues long. The CDR3 is CASRAGTSPTGELFF.

This chain uses TRBV5-1 with TRBJ2-1. The length of the CDR3 is 13 residues. CDR1 and CDR2 (germline): SGHRS, YFSETQ. Here the CDR3 reads CASSLEFWGEQFF.

The V and J genes are TRBV19 and TRBJ2-7. The CDR3 loop spans 13 amino acids. Germline V gene lookup returns CDR1 LNHDA and CDR2 SQIVND (reference sequence). The CDR3 is CASSIWMGYEQYF.

The chain couples TRBV7-8 to TRBJ2-7. Germline CDR1 and CDR2: SGHVS and FQNEAQ. The CDR3 runs to 14 residues. The CDR3 spells CASSFLGPAYEQYF.

V gene TRBV25-1 combines with J gene TRBJ2-7; TCRdb picks TRBD2, but there is no DNA to check that call. The V gene's germline CDR1 is MGHDK and CDR2 SYGVNS. The CDR3 is 13 residues long. The CDR3 here is CASSGLAYYEQYF.

The rearrangement joins TRBV6-2 or TRBV6-3 to TRBJ2-3; TCRdb's D call of TRBD1 is untestable without DNA. CDR1 and CDR2 (germline): MNHEY, SVGEGT. The CDR3 is 16 amino acids. CDR3 amino acids: CASSHTLDRVADTQYF.

The chain couples TRBV4-2 to TRBJ2-3; TCRdb lists TRBD2, though no DNA is available to test this call. From germline, CDR1 is LGHNA and CDR2 YNFKEQ. This CDR3 has 18 amino acids. The CDR3 region is CASSQDIPLAGLSDTQYF.

The chain is built from TRBV20-1 and TRBJ2-3; TCRdb calls TRBD2, which cannot be checked without DNA. CDR3 length equals 15 residues. The germline V gene has CDR1 DFQATT and CDR2 SNEGSKA (reference sequence). CDR3 protein: CSASREGRITDTQYF.

The chain carries TRBV27 and TRBJ2-7; TCRdb lists TRBD2, though no DNA is available to test this call. CDR1 is MNHEY, CDR2 SMNVEV, per germline (reference sequence). This CDR3 contains 16 residues. CDR3: CASSTLRGTHRYEQYF.

The chain carries TRBV5-1 and TRBJ1-1; TCRdb picks TRBD1, but there is no DNA to check that call. The CDR3 loop spans 16 amino acids. Germline CDR1 SGHRS, CDR2 YFSETQ. The CDR3 here is CASSPRTTGSNTEAFF.

The chain joins TRBV4-3 to TRBJ1-5; TCRdb's assignment of TRBD1 cannot be checked, as there is no DNA. There are 15 residues in the CDR3. The germline CDR1 and CDR2 sequences are LGHNA and YSLEER. The chain's CDR3 is CASSQGTGFNQPQHF.

The chain joins TRBV18 to TRBJ1-2; the TCRdb call, TRBD1, lacks DNA for checking. Germline V CDR1 and CDR2: KGHSH, LQKENI. The CDR3 totals 13 residues. The CDR3 spells CASSHRDVDGYTF.

J is TRBJ2-3 and V is TRBV6-2 or TRBV6-3; TCRdb selects TRBD1, and the lack of DNA leaves this call unchecked. The germline V gene encodes CDR1 MNHEY and CDR2 SVGEGT. The CDR3 is made up of 14 amino acids. The CDR3 is CASTTGDVADTQYF.

This chain connects TRBV12-3 or TRBV12-4 to TRBJ1-5; the TCRdb call, TRBD1, lacks DNA for checking. This CDR3 spans 14 amino acids. CDR3 sequence: CASRKTGSNQPQHF.

This sequence joins TRBV20-1 and TRBJ2-5; the TCRdb call, TRBD1, lacks DNA for checking. From germline, CDR1 is DFQATT and CDR2 SNEGSKA (reference sequence). The CDR3 sequence is 14 residues long. CDR3 region: CSARRVGVGETQYF.

This chain connects TRBV12-3 or TRBV12-4 to TRBJ2-5; TCRdb's D gene call, TRBD1, goes unchecked for lack of DNA. The CDR3 is 16 amino acids. CDR3 loop: CASSLLPGGQDKTQYF.